A selection of T cell receptor beta chains follows, all from one sample in a study of blood T cell repertoires in COVID-19. Profiling relied on immunoSEQ multiplex PCR, and the TCRdb table lists in-frame clones only, not all of them. The data show about 230,000 clones, 65% to 90% seen once. Sequencing was done on a sample of peripheral blood. The receptors originated from a man in his fifties with COVID-19, enrolled during active disease. Each CDR3 is given with its conserved first and last residue. The D gene is left open where the match is weak. Clone sizes are given selectively: once, few, many, or a class where the clone is expanded.

cdr3_length: 14
v_call: TRBV5-1
j_call: TRBJ2-3
d_call: .
clone_size: .
cdr3_nt: TGCGCCAGCAGCTTGGACCAAGCTTCAGATACGCAGTATTTT
cdr3_aa: CASSLDQASDTQYF

cdr3_length: 14
v_call: TRBV24-1
j_call: TRBJ1-1
d_call: TRBD1
clone_size: .
cdr3_nt: TGTGCCACCAGTGAGACCCGGGACAGGCTTATCGTTTTCTTT
cdr3_aa: CATSETRDRLIVFF

cdr3_length: 15
v_call: TRBV5-1
j_call: TRBJ2-7
d_call: .
clone_size: few
cdr3_nt: TGCGCCAGCAGCTTTATCCCGTCGAGCTCCTACGAGCAGTACTTC
cdr3_aa: CASSFIPSSSYEQYF

cdr3_length: 19
v_call: TRBV23-1
j_call: TRBJ2-5
d_call: TRBD1
clone_size: .
cdr3_nt: TGCGCCAGCAGTCAACCCAACCCCTCTGACAGGGGGCGGGGGGAGACCCAGTACTTC
cdr3_aa: CASSQPNPSDRGRGETQYF

cdr3_length: 14
v_call: TRBV7-2
j_call: TRBJ1-3
d_call: TRBD1
clone_size: .
cdr3_nt: TGTGCCAGCAGCTTCTCGGGACAGGGAAACACCATATATTTT
cdr3_aa: CASSFSGQGNTIYF

cdr3_length: 17
v_call: TRBV6-2/TRBV6-3
j_call: TRBJ2-5
d_call: .
clone_size: .
cdr3_nt: TGTGCCAGCAGTTACCTACCCCGGACAGGGAGGGGAGAGACCCAGTACTTC
cdr3_aa: CASSYLPRTGRGETQYF

cdr3_length: 16
v_call: TRBV5-6
j_call: TRBJ2-7
d_call: TRBD1
clone_size: .
cdr3_nt: TGTGCCAGCCACCCAAGCCCCGGGACAGGGAGTAGGGAGCAGTACTTC
cdr3_aa: CASHPSPGTGSREQYF

cdr3_length: 15
v_call: TRBV30
j_call: TRBJ1-2
d_call: .
clone_size: .
cdr3_nt: TGTGCCTGGAGTGAAGGGAACCAGGGAGCGGGAGGCTACACCTTC
cdr3_aa: CAWSEGNQGAGGYTF

cdr3_length: 14
v_call: TRBV14
j_call: TRBJ2-5
d_call: TRBD2
clone_size: once
cdr3_nt: TGTGCCAGCAGGCTCGGGACTAGCGGGAGTGCCCAGTACTTC
cdr3_aa: CASRLGTSGSAQYF

cdr3_length: 15
v_call: TRBV20-1
j_call: TRBJ2-7
d_call: TRBD2
clone_size: .
cdr3_nt: TGCAGTGCCAGTACCGGGACTAGCGGGAGCCACGAGCAGTACTTC
cdr3_aa: CSASTGTSGSHEQYF

cdr3_length: 14
v_call: TRBV5-6
j_call: TRBJ1-2
d_call: TRBD1
clone_size: .
cdr3_nt: TGTGCCAGCAGCTACATGACAGGGAACTATGGCTACACCTTC
cdr3_aa: CASSYMTGNYGYTF

cdr3_length: 16
v_call: TRBV18
j_call: TRBJ2-2
d_call: .
clone_size: .
cdr3_nt: TGTGCCAGCTCACCATCACCAGGGGCGCCCTCCGGGGAGCTGTTTTTT
cdr3_aa: CASSPSPGAPSGELFF

cdr3_length: 14
v_call: TRBV7-3
j_call: TRBJ2-7
d_call: .
clone_size: .
cdr3_nt: TGTGCCAGCAGCTTCCTAACGAGCTCCTACGAGCAGTACTTC
cdr3_aa: CASSFLTSSYEQYF

cdr3_length: 16
v_call: TRBV18
j_call: TRBJ2-2
d_call: TRBD2
clone_size: .
cdr3_nt: TGTGCCAGCTCACCCCTCGGGACTAGCGACACCGGGGAGCTGTTTTTT
cdr3_aa: CASSPLGTSDTGELFF

cdr3_length: 19
v_call: TRBV2
j_call: TRBJ2-1
d_call: TRBD2
clone_size: .
cdr3_nt: TGTGCCAGCAGCCACTCCTTGGGACTAGCGGGAGTGGGGGCCAATGAGCAGTTCTTC
cdr3_aa: CASSHSLGLAGVGANEQFF

cdr3_length: 16
v_call: TRBV4-3
j_call: TRBJ2-1
d_call: TRBD1
clone_size: .
cdr3_nt: TGCGCCAGCAGCCTATCGACAGGGGCTTCCTACAATGAGCAGTTCTTC
cdr3_aa: CASSLSTGASYNEQFF

cdr3_length: 15
v_call: TRBV5-6
j_call: TRBJ1-2
d_call: .
clone_size: once
cdr3_nt: TGTGCCAGCAGCTTGGTTCGACAGGTCGGCTATGGCTACACCTTC
cdr3_aa: CASSLVRQVGYGYTF

cdr3_length: 15
v_call: TRBV9
j_call: TRBJ1-1
d_call: TRBD1
clone_size: once
cdr3_nt: TGTGCCAGCAGCGTCAGGACAGGAGTGGATAAAGAAGCTTTCTTT
cdr3_aa: CASSVRTGVDKEAFF

cdr3_length: 16
v_call: TRBV6-1
j_call: TRBJ1-5
d_call: .
clone_size: .
cdr3_nt: TGTGCCAGCAGTGAAGGAAACAGGGCCGCTGCTCAGCCCCAGCATTTT
cdr3_aa: CASSEGNRAAAQPQHF

cdr3_length: 15
v_call: TRBV4-3
j_call: TRBJ2-7
d_call: .
clone_size: few
cdr3_nt: TGCGCCAGCAGCCAACTATTGGGGGCCTCCTACGAGCAGTACTTC
cdr3_aa: CASSQLLGASYEQYF

cdr3_length: 19
v_call: TRBV27
j_call: TRBJ1-2
d_call: TRBD1
clone_size: .
cdr3_nt: TGTGCCAGCAGTTTCCTTCCGGACAGGGGCGAGGGGACTAACTATGGCTACACCTTC
cdr3_aa: CASSFLPDRGEGTNYGYTF

cdr3_length: 16
v_call: TRBV4-1
j_call: TRBJ2-7
d_call: TRBD2
clone_size: few
cdr3_nt: TGCGCCAGCAGCCGTACCTCCGGGACTACGCCCTACGAGCAGTACTTC
cdr3_aa: CASSRTSGTTPYEQYF

cdr3_length: 16
v_call: TRBV4-2
j_call: TRBJ1-2
d_call: .
clone_size: .
cdr3_nt: TGTGCCAGCAGCCAAGCGTCAACAGGATGGGGCTATGGCTACACCTTC
cdr3_aa: CASSQASTGWGYGYTF

cdr3_length: 15
v_call: TRBV5-1
j_call: TRBJ2-5
d_call: TRBD2
clone_size: .
cdr3_nt: TGCGCCAGCAGCTTGGGGTCTAGCGGGAAAGAGACCCAGTACTTC
cdr3_aa: CASSLGSSGKETQYF

cdr3_length: 18
v_call: TRBV19
j_call: TRBJ2-4
d_call: TRBD1
clone_size: .
cdr3_nt: TGTGCCAGTAGTATGCGAGACAGGGTGAGGACTGGAGTAGACATTCAGTACTTC
cdr3_aa: CASSMRDRVRTGVDIQYF

cdr3_length: 14
v_call: TRBV4-3
j_call: TRBJ1-2
d_call: .
clone_size: .
cdr3_nt: TGCGCCAGCAGCCAACGACATCAAGGCTATGGCTACACCTTC
cdr3_aa: CASSQRHQGYGYTF

cdr3_length: 14
v_call: TRBV18
j_call: TRBJ2-7
d_call: .
clone_size: .
cdr3_nt: TGTGCCAGCTCACCACGAGGGATTCCCTACGAGCAGTACTTC
cdr3_aa: CASSPRGIPYEQYF

cdr3_length: 14
v_call: TRBV12-1
j_call: TRBJ2-7
d_call: .
clone_size: .
cdr3_nt: TGTGCCAGCAGCCGCGGACAGGCCCCGGGGGAGCAGTACTTC
cdr3_aa: CASSRGQAPGEQYF

cdr3_length: 17
v_call: TRBV14
j_call: TRBJ2-7
d_call: TRBD1
clone_size: few
cdr3_nt: TGTGCCAGCAGCCAAGATTTTAGGACAGGGTCTACCTACGAGCAGTACTTC
cdr3_aa: CASSQDFRTGSTYEQYF

cdr3_length: 15
v_call: TRBV5-4
j_call: TRBJ1-2
d_call: .
clone_size: .
cdr3_nt: TGTGCCAGCAGCTTGTCTCCAGATTCTAACTATGGCTACACCTTC
cdr3_aa: CASSLSPDSNYGYTF

cdr3_length: 13
v_call: TRBV5-1
j_call: TRBJ1-1
d_call: .
clone_size: few
cdr3_nt: TGCGCCAGCAGCTCCTCCGGGACTCATGAAGCTTTCTTT
cdr3_aa: CASSSSGTHEAFF